This entry is about one T cell receptor beta chain. No antigen is known for it. The data were produced by immunoSEQ multiplex PCR, yet TCRdb's version contains in-frame clones alone and is incomplete. Of over 90,000 clones detected, roughly 87% appear once; the ten largest clones hold approximately 5%. The sample is drawn from a study of identifying expanded T cells in peripheral blood. Findings and caveats of the study: About 1.3 clones differed between technical replicates, versus around 16 and 19 over time. Variance in clone template counts between two-week samples significantly increased with total template count across all healthy donors.

Collection occurred without any documented infections or immune events in donors. The length of the CDR3 is 12 residues. Trimming took 4 bases from V and 2 from J, leaving 6 bases between them. CDR1 is SQVTM and CDR2 is ANQGSEA in the germline V gene. This TCR came from a person aged 18 to 69 in good health. The gene calls are TRBV29-1 and TRBJ1-5; no definite D call. The sequenced sample consisted of blood. Here the CDR3 DNA reads TGCAGCGTTGTAAGTGGCAATCAGCCCCAGCATTTT. The encoded protein is CSVVSGNQPQHF.